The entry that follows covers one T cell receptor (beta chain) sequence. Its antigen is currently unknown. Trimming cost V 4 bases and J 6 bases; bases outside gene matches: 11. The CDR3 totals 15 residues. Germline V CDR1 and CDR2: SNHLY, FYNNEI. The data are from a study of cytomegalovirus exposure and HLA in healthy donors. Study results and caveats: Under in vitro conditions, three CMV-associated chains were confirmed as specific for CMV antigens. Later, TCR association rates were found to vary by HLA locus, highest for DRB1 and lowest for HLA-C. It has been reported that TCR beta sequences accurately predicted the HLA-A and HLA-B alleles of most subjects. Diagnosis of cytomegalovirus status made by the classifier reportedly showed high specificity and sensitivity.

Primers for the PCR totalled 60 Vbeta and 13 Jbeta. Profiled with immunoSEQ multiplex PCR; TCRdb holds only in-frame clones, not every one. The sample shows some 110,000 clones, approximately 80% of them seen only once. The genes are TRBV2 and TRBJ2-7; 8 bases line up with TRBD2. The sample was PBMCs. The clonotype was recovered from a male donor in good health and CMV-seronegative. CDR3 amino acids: CASSATSGDLSEQYF. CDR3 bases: TGTGCCAGCAGTGCCACTAGCGGTGACCTCTCCGAGCAGTACTTC.